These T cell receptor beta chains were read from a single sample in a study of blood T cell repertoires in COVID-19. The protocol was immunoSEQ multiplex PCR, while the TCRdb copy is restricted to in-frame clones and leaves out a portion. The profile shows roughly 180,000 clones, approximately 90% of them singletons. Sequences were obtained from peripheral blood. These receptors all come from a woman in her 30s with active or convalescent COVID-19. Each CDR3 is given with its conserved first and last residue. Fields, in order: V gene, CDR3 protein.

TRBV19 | CASSIGTSGSYNEQFF
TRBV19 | CASSISGGSYNEQFF
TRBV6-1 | CASTGRAADTQYF
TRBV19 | CASSPGQGINQPQHF
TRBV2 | CASSESTGGQPQHF
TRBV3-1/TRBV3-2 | CASSQEGRTEALHF
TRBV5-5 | CASRPDRDYGYTF
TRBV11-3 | CASSLQGTGELFF
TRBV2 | CASSEDRVSNQPQHF
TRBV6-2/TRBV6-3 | CASSRQGLSSGNTIYF
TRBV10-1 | CASSPGTEIYEQYF
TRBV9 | CASSYRTSVTNTGELFF
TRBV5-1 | CASSLVVTGNSPLHF
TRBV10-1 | CASSDLVRDEQFF
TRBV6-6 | CASSPDRSSYNEQFF
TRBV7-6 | CASTAGTGDNSPLHF
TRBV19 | CASSTTTGMNTEAFF
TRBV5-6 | CASSLTLNTEAFF
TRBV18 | CASSPRQTNSPLHF
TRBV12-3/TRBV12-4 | CASSLVRDTQYF
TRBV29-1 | CSVGDRGSYGYTF
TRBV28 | CASRTQGRNTEAFF
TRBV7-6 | CASSLSNTSGSRDTQYF
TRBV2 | CASSAGNMNTEAFF
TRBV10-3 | CAISETDSYEQYF
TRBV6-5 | CATKPGQDMNTEAFF
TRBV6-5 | CASSYLDRVANYGYTF
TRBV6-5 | CASSYSAGPGNQPQHF
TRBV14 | CASSPGPSYGYTF
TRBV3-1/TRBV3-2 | CASSLRTSGGGDLTDTQYF
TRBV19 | CASSSGHTEAFF
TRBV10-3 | CAISGASNTEAFF
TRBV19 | CASSGEAETFSTDTQYF
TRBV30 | CAWEHGGGPHEQYF
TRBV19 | CASSDWTGGNTQYF
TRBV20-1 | CSASETSGSMSYNEQFF
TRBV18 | CASSLTGGIYTGELFF
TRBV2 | CASKGQGGTDTQYF
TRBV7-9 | CASSAALPGLSGNTIYF